This passage covers 28 T cell receptor beta chains from one sample sequenced in a study of T cells in Graves' hyperthyroidism and ophthalmopathy. Using RNA transcripts as the source, TCR beta CDR3 regions were amplified. With the HTBI primer set, the TCR CDR3 went through a first round of RT-PCR. TCRdb reprocessed the multiplex PCR reads via MiXCR and lists one record per CDR3 protein. This sample has hundreds of thousands of distinct CDR3 sequences, with just under 20% found just once. What was sequenced was blood. Source of these receptors: a man aged 35 to 55 with Graves' ophthalmopathy.

The sample holds a few counts of this clonotype. The chain is built from TRBV14 and TRBJ1-1; 7 bases agree with TRBD1. Trimming took 8 bases from V and 8 from J; bases not matched to a gene: 14. Looked up from germline, CDR1 is SGHDN and CDR2 is FVKESK. This CDR3 comprises 14 residues. The CDR3: CASLGHRGVAEAFF. In DNA, the CDR3 is TGTGCCAGCTTAGGACACAGGGGCGTCGCGGAAGCTTTCTTT.

This clonotype appeared a few times. The chain recombines TRBV28 with TRBJ1-2; 8 bases match TRBD1. Germline V gene data show CDR1 as MDHEN and CDR2 as SYDVKM. V dropped 8 bases and J dropped 3; count of bases not matched to a gene: 11. The CDR3 has 15 residues. In DNA form, the CDR3 reads TGTGCCAGCCACGGAGGGGGACAGGAGTACTATGGCTACACCTTC. It yields the protein CASHGGGQEYYGYTF.

A few counts support this clonotype. The chain has TRBV4-2 and TRBJ2-2; 7 bases map to TRBD1. The CDR3 length is 17 residues. Unmatched junction bases numbered 8, after V lost 4 bases and J lost 0 bases. Germline CDR1 LGHNA, CDR2 YNFKEQ. The CDR3 here is CASSPLGDSTNTGELFF. In nucleotides, the CDR3 is TGTGCCAGCAGCCCGCTAGGGGACAGCACGAACACCGGGGAGCTGTTTTTT.

This clonotype showed up many times. This chain uses TRBV3-1 with TRBJ2-1; 7 nucleotides agree with TRBD2. Per the germline V gene, CDR1 is LGHDT and CDR2 is YNNKEL (reference sequence). V lost 1 base to trimming and J lost 10 bases; unmatched junction nucleotides: 7. The CDR3 is 14 amino acids. CDR3 nucleotides: TGTGCCAGCAGCCAAGTTAGCGGGCCCCACGAGCAGTTCTTC. It yields the protein CASSQVSGPHEQFF.

The chain is built from TRBV6-5 and TRBJ1-5, with TRBD1 as a possible D gene (6 bases). This CDR3 is 14 amino acids long. CDR1 and CDR2 from the germline V gene are MNHEY and SVGAGI. V lost 0 bases to trimming and J lost 4 bases, with 7 bases between them. Written as DNA, the CDR3 is TGTGCCAGCAGTTACTCGAGGGGGAATCAGCCCCAGCATTTT. This gives the protein CASSYSRGNQPQHF.

There are many counts of this clonotype. V usage is TRBV28 and J usage is TRBJ2-7; possible D gene TRBD2, 6 bases. Germline values: CDR1 MDHEN, CDR2 SYDVKM. Trimming took 5 bases from V and 3 from J, leaving 20 bases between them. This CDR3 contains 16 residues. In DNA form, the CDR3 reads TGTGCCAGCAGTCCGGGCGGGACGATCGGGAACTACGAGCAGTACTTC. This gives the protein CASSPGGTIGNYEQYF.

The J gene is TRBJ1-2, the V gene TRBV6-1; no firm D call. CDR1 MNHNS and CDR2 SASEGT come from the germline V gene. CDR3 size: 15 residues. Trimming removed 2 bases at V and 5 bases at J, with 15 bases between. CDR3 protein: CASSESTARGYGYTF. The CDR3 region has the DNA TGTGCCAGCAGTGAAAGTACAGCCCGTGGGTATGGCTACACCTTC.

The chain is built from TRBV6-2 or TRBV6-3 and TRBJ2-3, with 7 bases fitting TRBD1. The trim removed 5 bases at V and 6 bases at J, leaving 8 bases unmatched. This CDR3 has 14 residues. Germline CDR1 and CDR2: MNHEY and SVGEGT. Written as DNA, the CDR3 is TGTGCCAGCAGTACAGGGGCCGGTTTGGATACGCAGTATTTT. Its translation: CASSTGAGLDTQYF.

There are many counts of this clonotype. V is TRBV3-1 and J is TRBJ1-5; maybe TRBD1 (5 bases). Trimming removed 1 base at V and 7 bases at J, with 11 bases between. This CDR3 has 14 amino acids. The germline V gene has CDR1 LGHDT and CDR2 YNNKEL (reference sequence). CDR3 bases: TGTGCCAGCAGCCAAGCGAGGGGACGGCAGCCCCAGCATTTT. It encodes CASSQARGRQPQHF.

This clonotype has only a few counts. At one end, the junction sequence differs from germline, possibly due to a read error. This sequence joins TRBV11-3 and TRBJ2-5; 16 nucleotides line up with TRBD2. The germline CDR1 and CDR2 sequences are SGHNT and YENEEA. This CDR3 has 16 residues. The CDR3 reads CVSSAGTSGRGETQYF. CDR3 nucleotides: TGTGTCAGCAGCGCTGGGACTAGCGGGAGGGGAGAGACCCAGTACTTC.

The rearrangement joins TRBV7-8 to TRBJ2-7; D is possibly TRBD2 (5 bases). V dropped 5 bases and J dropped 8 bases, with 22 bases sitting between them. The CDR3 runs 15 residues. Germline CDR1 is SGHVS and CDR2 is FQNEAQ. In DNA form, the CDR3 reads TGTGCCAGCAGCCCGGAGGACGACCTCCTGATACAGCAGTACTTC. The encoded protein is CASSPEDDLLIQQYF.

In regard to this clonotype: Given a much more abundant clone one base away, this may be a read error. The chain carries TRBV30 and TRBJ2-5; D gene ambiguous. Germline values: CDR1 GTSNPN, CDR2 SVGIG (reference sequence). The CDR3 runs 13 residues. For the CDR3, the DNA is TGTGCCTGGACCGTGGTGTACCAAGGGACCCAGTACTTC. It encodes CAWTVVYQGTQYF.

This chain uses TRBV20-1 with TRBJ2-1; D might be TRBD1 or TRBD2, each matching 6 bases. The CDR3 sequence is 13 residues long. V lost 2 bases to trimming and J lost 6 bases, with 11 bases between them. Germline CDR1 and CDR2: DFQATT and SNEGSKA (reference sequence). The CDR3: CSARMGGGNEQFF. The CDR3 DNA sequence: TGCAGTGCTAGAATGGGGGGCGGCAATGAGCAGTTCTTC.

This clonotype was counted between two and nine times. Compared with germline, one end of the junction differs, possibly owing to a read error. This sequence joins TRBV18 and TRBJ2-1; TRBD1 matches 9 bases. The germline V gene encodes CDR1 KGHSH and CDR2 LQKENI. The CDR3 sequence is 14 residues long. The CDR3 nucleotides read TGTGCCAGCTCATCGGGACAGGGCTACAGTGAGCAGTTCTTC. This sequence encodes CASSSGQGYSEQFF.

J is TRBJ2-3 and V is TRBV14; no reliable D call. Germline CDR1 reads SGHDN; CDR2 reads FVKESK. V was trimmed by 0 bases and J by 4 bases, leaving 14 bases between them. The CDR3 is 16 amino acids. CDR3 amino acids: CASSQESLRSPDTQYF. CDR3 nucleotide sequence: TGTGCCAGCAGCCAAGAGAGTCTTAGGTCGCCAGATACGCAGTATTTT.

The chain couples TRBV11-2 to TRBJ1-5; D may be TRBD1 (6 bases). The CDR3 covers 13 residues. The germline V gene encodes CDR1 SGHAT and CDR2 FQNNGV. V gave up 4 bases and J gave up 11 bases, with 15 bases separating them. The CDR3 DNA reads TGTGCCAGCAGCTATTCCGAGGGGGGGGCCCAGCATTTT. It yields the protein CASSYSEGGAQHF.

This clonotype was seen a few times. The chain couples TRBV11-2 to TRBJ2-3, with a tentative D call TRBD2 (5 bases). The V end was cut by 1 base, the J end by 2 bases, with 7 bases between. CDR1 is SGHAT, CDR2 FQNNGV, per germline. The CDR3 is 14 amino acids. The CDR3 DNA sequence: TGTGCCAGCAGCTTAGTGCGGGTCACAGATACGCAGTATTTT. Translating gives CASSLVRVTDTQYF.

Turning to this clonotype: This may be a read error: a much more frequent sequence differs by one nucleotide. The genes are TRBV28 and TRBJ2-1, with 9 bases identical to TRBD2. This CDR3 is built from 15 residues. Germline V gene lookup returns CDR1 MDHEN and CDR2 SYDVKM. Here the CDR3 reads CASNLAGVKVNEQFF. CDR3 DNA sequence: TGTGCCAGCAATTTAGCGGGAGTTAAAGTCAATGAGCAGTTCTTC.

This clonotype was observed many times. At one boundary the junction diverges from the germline segment, which might be a read error. The chain recombines TRBV6-1 with TRBJ2-5; D is unclear. The CDR3 runs 11 residues. Germline CDR1 reads MNHNS; CDR2 reads SASEGT. The CDR3 protein is CASNWQATQYF. CDR3 bases: TGTGCCAGCAATTGGCAAGCGACCCAGTACTTC.

This clonotype was counted a few times. For the CDR3, the DNA is TGCGCCAGCAGCGTCAGGGGGGGGCCCCACAATGAGCAGTTCTTC. Translating gives CASSVRGGPHNEQFF. The chain has TRBV4-1 and TRBJ2-1; D could derive from TRBD1 or TRBD2 (7 bases each). This CDR3 is built from 15 residues. Per germline, CDR1 MGHRA and CDR2 YSYEKL. V lost 5 bases to trimming and J lost 5 bases, with 16 bases between them.

This clonotype has ten or more counts. This rearrangement joins TRBV6-2 or TRBV6-3 to TRBJ2-3; 9 positions match TRBD1. The CDR3 sequence is 16 residues long. From germline, CDR1 is MNHEY and CDR2 SVGEGT. With 4 bases clipped from V and 3 bases from J, the junction kept 8 bases outside the gene matches. The CDR3, as DNA: TGTGCCAGCAGTTCCGGGACAGGGTTCGGTACAGATACGCAGTATTTT. It translates to CASSSGTGFGTDTQYF.

The chain couples TRBV28 to TRBJ2-2; D gene ambiguous. Germline V CDR1 and CDR2: MDHEN, SYDVKM. The CDR3 runs to 16 residues. The V and J ends lost 1 base and 0 bases respectively, with 9 bases between them. CDR3 loop: CASSLFGLANTGELFF. CDR3 sequence (DNA): TGTGCCAGCAGTTTATTTGGATTAGCGAACACCGGGGAGCTGTTTTTT.

This chain joins TRBV6-1 and TRBJ2-2; 14 nucleotides agree with TRBD2. The length of the CDR3 is 16 residues. V was pared by 5 bases and J by 3 bases, with 2 bases of the junction left unmatched. From germline, CDR1 is MNHNS and CDR2 SASEGT. The CDR3 DNA reads as TGTGCCAGCAGTCGACTAGCGGGAGGGTACACCGGGGAGCTGTTTTTT. It specifies CASSRLAGGYTGELFF.

The rearrangement uses TRBV20-1 and TRBJ2-5; D is undetermined. Germline lookup yields CDR1 DFQATT and CDR2 SNEGSKA (reference sequence). The CDR3 covers 15 residues. Trimming stripped 0 bases from V and 7 bases from J, with 18 bases between. The CDR3 bases are TGCAGTGCTAGAGATCCGAGACTGCACCCGGCGACCCAGTACTTC. Protein sequence: CSARDPRLHPATQYF.

In its sample, this clonotype was seen a few times. The chain combines TRBV3-1 with TRBJ1-2; no firm D call. The CDR3 runs 14 residues. CDR1 is LGHDT, CDR2 YNNKEL, per germline (reference sequence). V was clipped by 1 base and J by 8 bases, with 14 bases between them. This chain's CDR3 is CASSQVIGSGGYTF. The CDR3 DNA follows: TGTGCCAGCAGCCAAGTTATTGGCTCCGGGGGCTACACCTTC.

The V call is TRBV27, the J call TRBJ1-4; TRBD1 agrees at 7 bases. Germline CDR1 MNHEY, CDR2 SMNVEV (reference sequence). The CDR3 runs to 16 residues. V was pared by 4 bases and J by 8 bases, with 13 bases of the junction left unmatched. In nucleotides, the CDR3 is TGTGCCAGCAGTTCGGTCGATACAGGGGAGAGAGAAAAACTGTTTTTT. Protein: CASSSVDTGEREKLFF.

The gene calls are TRBV15 and TRBJ2-2; TRBD2 matches at 10 bases. V was clipped by 0 bases and J by 3 bases; unmatched bases: 10. This CDR3 is built from 19 residues. Per germline, CDR1 LNHNV and CDR2 YYDKDF (reference sequence). CDR3 bases: TGTGCCACCAGCAGAGAGTCCCTAGCGGGAGTGAGGGACACCGGGGAGCTGTTTTTT. This codes for CATSRESLAGVRDTGELFF.

The V gene is TRBV29-1, the J gene TRBJ2-1; D ambiguous. In germline, CDR1 is SQVTM, CDR2 ANQGSEA. This CDR3 is built from 12 residues. The germline V and J ends were trimmed by 8 bases and 8 bases, with 16 bases remaining between them. The CDR3 sequence is CSIRPGPDEQFF. The CDR3 DNA sequence: TGCAGCATACGTCCCGGGCCCGATGAGCAGTTCTTC.